The TCR beta chain described here comes from a study of blood T cell repertoires in COVID-19. Study-level information: Nucleic acid was either cDNA or gDNA, and it came from T cells, B-cell-depleted T cells, or PBMCs.

Data came from immunoSEQ multiplex PCR; TCRdb stores just in-frame clones and leaves some out. The table includes around 26,000 clones, roughly 80% detected once. The CDR3 is made up of 13 amino acids. V was cut by 5 bases and J by 10 bases, with 15 bases left in between. The germline V gene encodes CDR1 MRHNA and CDR2 SNTAGT. The sample was peripheral blood. The sequence was collected from a woman aged 80 or over with acute or convalescent COVID-19. The chain carries TRBV6-4 and TRBJ2-1; possibly TRBD2 for D (6 bases). CDR3 amino acids: CASSRDSFAEQFF. CDR3 sequence (DNA): TGTGCCAGCAGTCGGGACTCCTTTGCGGAGCAGTTCTTC.